These 20 T cell receptor beta chains originate from one sample sequenced in a study of control samples from healthy donors and cancer patients. TCRdb's copy holds only in-frame clones and misses some; the assay was immunoSEQ multiplex PCR. Among around 94,000 clones, about 88% were seen once, and the ten largest hold roughly 1.3%. The sample taken for sequencing was blood. These receptors were collected from a woman aged 45-65 years in good health.

This chain joins TRBV27 and TRBJ1-5, with TRBD1 identical over 7 bases. CDR1 MNHEY and CDR2 SMNVEV come from the germline V gene (reference sequence). CDR3 length: 14 residues. V shed 5 bases, J shed 6 bases, and the junction held 7 bases outside the gene matches. The CDR3 region has the DNA TGTGCCAGCAGTAGGCAGGGGGACGGTCAGCCCCAGCATTTT. Encoded protein: CASSRQGDGQPQHF.

This clone showed up just a few times. This chain uses TRBV11-2 with TRBJ2-7, with no clear D. With 3 bases removed from V and 7 bases from J, the gap between germline ends came to 13 bases. This CDR3 is built from 13 residues. Germline V gene sequence: CDR1 SGHAT, CDR2 FQNNGV. The CDR3 sequence is CASSFSGSQEQYF. Written as DNA, the CDR3 is TGTGCCAGCAGCTTCTCTGGGTCGCAGGAGCAGTACTTC. Full variable domain (remainder filled in from reference TRBV11-2 and TRBJ2-7): EAGVAQSPRYKIIEKRQSVAFWCNPISGHATLYWYQQILGQGPKLLIQFQNNGVVDDSQLPKDRFSAERLKGVDSTLKIQPAKLEDSAVYLCASSFSGSQEQYFGPGTRLTVT.

The genes are TRBV29-1 and TRBJ1-1, with no clear D. Germline CDR1 SQVTM, CDR2 ANQGSEA. CDR3 length: 14 residues. Deletions cut 4 bases from V and 3 bases from J, with 15 bases between. CDR3 residues: CSVVEQAAYTEAFF. CDR3 nucleotide sequence: TGCAGCGTTGTAGAGCAGGCCGCCTACACTGAAGCTTTCTTT.

The chain is built from TRBV4-3 and TRBJ1-3; D gene uncertain. Trimming shortened V by 1 base and J by 4 bases, and 11 bases separated the two germline ends. There are 15 residues in the CDR3. Germline V gene sequence: CDR1 LGHNA, CDR2 YSLEER. CDR3 region: CASSQVAGGGNTIYF. In DNA, the CDR3 is TGCGCCAGCAGCCAAGTTGCCGGAGGCGGAAACACCATATATTTT.

The chain joins TRBV5-8 to TRBJ1-5; possible D gene TRBD1, 5 bases. This CDR3 is 17 amino acids long. Trimming took 2 bases from V and 3 from J, leaving 18 bases between them. CDR1 SGHTS and CDR2 YDEGEE come from the germline V gene. The CDR3: CASSFGTLRGVNQPQHF. The CDR3 DNA is TGTGCCAGCAGCTTCGGGACCCTCCGGGGAGTCAATCAGCCCCAGCATTTT.

The chain couples TRBV28 to TRBJ1-4; no reliable D call. The CDR3 contains 11 residues. Germline CDR1 and CDR2: MDHEN and SYDVKM. Deletions cut 11 bases from V and 0 bases from J, with 4 bases between. The CDR3 is CAVTTNEKLFF. Written as DNA, the CDR3 is TGTGCCGTGACAACTAATGAAAAACTGTTTTTT.

The chain is built from TRBV5-4 and TRBJ2-2, with D maybe TRBD1 (5 bases). CDR3 length: 15 residues. Germline assignment: CDR1 SGHNT and CDR2 YYREEE (reference sequence). V lost 0 bases and J lost 5, with 11 bases in between. The CDR3 loop is CASSLDGAETGELFF. CDR3 DNA sequence: TGTGCCAGCAGCTTGGATGGGGCGGAAACCGGGGAGCTGTTTTTT.

The gene calls are TRBV18 and TRBJ1-6; 7 bases are shared with TRBD1. Germline values: CDR1 KGHSH, CDR2 LQKENI. V was pared by 4 bases and J by 7 bases, with 10 bases of the junction left unmatched. This CDR3 is 16 amino acids long. CDR3 sequence reads: CASSRATGQLNSPLHF. CDR3 nucleotides: TGTGCCAGCTCACGGGCGACAGGGCAATTAAATTCACCCCTCCACTTT.

The chain employs TRBV27 and TRBJ1-4; perhaps TRBD1 as D (6 bases). V was clipped by 11 bases and J by 2 bases, with 18 bases between them. From germline, CDR1 is MNHEY and CDR2 SMNVEV (reference sequence). This CDR3 is built from 15 residues. The CDR3 loop is CASSVRGGTNEKLFF. The DNA of the CDR3 is TGTGCCTCGTCAGTGAGGGGGGGGACTAATGAAAAACTGTTTTTT.

This rearrangement joins TRBV29-1 to TRBJ2-3; D ambiguous. Between the trimmed V and J ends, which lost 2 bases and 0 bases, there was a span of 9 bases. This CDR3 spans 14 amino acids. From germline, CDR1 is SQVTM and CDR2 ANQGSEA. The CDR3 loop is CSVERGSSTDTQYF. Written as DNA, the CDR3 is TGCAGCGTTGAAAGAGGATCTAGCACAGATACGCAGTATTTT.

This clone turned up a few times. The gene calls are TRBV2 and TRBJ1-3; D ambiguous. The length of the CDR3 is 13 residues. The V and J ends lost 5 bases and 1 base respectively, with 6 bases between them. Looked up from germline, CDR1 is SNHLY and CDR2 is FYNNEI. CDR3 in amino acids: CASSLLSGNTIYF. CDR3 in DNA: TGTGCCAGCAGTCTGCTATCTGGAAACACCATATATTTT.

The rearrangement joins TRBV5-4 to TRBJ1-2, with D possibly being TRBD1 (5 bases). The CDR3 extends over 15 amino acids. V was trimmed by 0 bases and J by 10 bases, leaving 19 bases between them. Germline V gives CDR1 SGHNT, CDR2 YYREEE (reference sequence). The CDR3 nucleotides read TGTGCCAGCAGCTTGGCCGGGATAACGGCAGGGAACTACACCTTC. The encoded protein is CASSLAGITAGNYTF.

This clone was seen a few times. The chain joins TRBV4-2 to TRBJ1-2; D remains unclear. V was trimmed by 0 bases and J by 2 bases, leaving 7 bases between them. Germline V CDR1 and CDR2: LGHNA, YNFKEQ. The CDR3 spans 14 residues. In nucleotides, the CDR3 is TGTGCCAGCAGCCAAGAGGAGCACAACTATGGCTACACCTTC. Its protein is CASSQEEHNYGYTF.

The chain has TRBV29-1 and TRBJ2-2, with D tentatively TRBD1 (5 bases). The CDR3 is 13 amino acids. Germline CDR1 reads SQVTM; CDR2 reads ANQGSEA. Trimming took 4 bases from V and 6 from J, leaving 12 bases between them. The CDR3 reads CSVATGGAGELFF. The CDR3 DNA sequence: TGCAGCGTTGCTACAGGCGGAGCCGGGGAGCTGTTTTTT.

This clone was seen only once. The V and J genes are TRBV12-3 or TRBV12-4 and TRBJ2-2; either TRBD1 or TRBD2 may supply D (5 bases each). This CDR3 spans 12 amino acids. Trimming removed 3 bases from V and 8 bases from J, with 7 bases in between. The CDR3 sequence is CASSLGEGELFF. The CDR3 bases are TGTGCCAGCAGTTTGGGGGAGGGGGAGCTGTTTTTT.

The genes are TRBV29-1 and TRBJ2-7; D possibly matches TRBD1 or TRBD2 (5 bases each). V dropped 7 bases and J dropped 3 bases, with 13 bases sitting between them. CDR1 is SQVTM and CDR2 is ANQGSEA in the germline V gene. The CDR3 spans 12 residues. DNA of the CDR3: TGCAGCGCCACGGGACGGTACTACGAGCAGTACTTC. It encodes CSATGRYYEQYF.

DNA for the CDR3: TGTGCCAGCAGCTTATCCACAGACCGTAACCAGCCCCAGCATTTT. The encoded protein is CASSLSTDRNQPQHF. The rearrangement links TRBV7-9 to TRBJ1-5; D unresolved. The V end lost 2 bases, the J end lost 7 bases, and 15 bases lay between the germline ends. CDR3 length: 15 residues. CDR1 SEHNR and CDR2 FQNEAQ come from the germline V gene (reference sequence).

This clone came up once. The rearrangement links TRBV2 to TRBJ1-3; 9 bases are shared with TRBD1. With V trimmed by 7 bases and J by 4 bases, 8 bases remained unmatched. The CDR3 is made up of 15 amino acids. Looked up from germline, CDR1 is SNHLY and CDR2 is FYNNEI. DNA for the CDR3: TGTGCCAGCATTCGGGACAGGGCGAGGGGAAACACCATATATTTT. Translating gives CASIRDRARGNTIYF.

The V and J genes are TRBV7-9 and TRBJ1-4; D may be TRBD1 (6 bases). The CDR3 covers 15 residues. V lost 5 bases and J lost 0, with 10 bases in between. Germline values: CDR1 SEHNR, CDR2 FQNEAQ (reference sequence). DNA for the CDR3: TGTGCCAGCAGCGCTTGGACAGCAACTAATGAAAAACTGTTTTTT. This sequence encodes CASSAWTATNEKLFF.

The chain carries TRBV9 and TRBJ1-1; D unresolved. The V end was cut by 1 base, the J end by 1 base, with 8 bases between. The length of the CDR3 is 14 residues. In germline, CDR1 is SGDLS, CDR2 YYNGEE. The CDR3: CASSVRRENTEAFF. The CDR3 DNA sequence: TGTGCCAGCAGCGTAAGGAGGGAGAACACTGAAGCTTTCTTT.